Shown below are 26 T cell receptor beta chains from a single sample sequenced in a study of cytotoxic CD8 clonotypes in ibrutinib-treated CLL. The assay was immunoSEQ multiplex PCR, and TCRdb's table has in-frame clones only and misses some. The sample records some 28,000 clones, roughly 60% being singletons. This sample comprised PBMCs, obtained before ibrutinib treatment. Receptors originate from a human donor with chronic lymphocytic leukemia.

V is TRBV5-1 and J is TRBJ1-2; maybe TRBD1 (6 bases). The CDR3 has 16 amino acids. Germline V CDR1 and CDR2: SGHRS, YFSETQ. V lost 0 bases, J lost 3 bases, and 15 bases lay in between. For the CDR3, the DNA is TGCGCCAGCAGCTTGGACGCGACAGGAAGGGACTATGGCTACACCTTC. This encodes CASSLDATGRDYGYTF.

The DNA of the CDR3 is TGTGCCAGCAGGCTATTGGGGGGCGGGCATCAGCCCCAGCATTTT. Protein sequence: CASRLLGGGHQPQHF. The chain combines TRBV6-5 with TRBJ1-5; maybe TRBD1 (6 bases). Germline values: CDR1 MNHEY, CDR2 SVGAGI. V lost 6 bases and J 5 bases, leaving 17 bases between the germline ends. The CDR3 length is 15 residues.

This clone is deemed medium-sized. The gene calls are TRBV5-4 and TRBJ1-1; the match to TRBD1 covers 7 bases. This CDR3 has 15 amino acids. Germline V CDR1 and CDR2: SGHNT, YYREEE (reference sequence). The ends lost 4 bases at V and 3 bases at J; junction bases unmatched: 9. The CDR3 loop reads CASSRETGLDTEAFF. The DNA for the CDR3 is TGTGCCAGCAGCAGAGAGACAGGGTTGGACACTGAAGCTTTCTTT.

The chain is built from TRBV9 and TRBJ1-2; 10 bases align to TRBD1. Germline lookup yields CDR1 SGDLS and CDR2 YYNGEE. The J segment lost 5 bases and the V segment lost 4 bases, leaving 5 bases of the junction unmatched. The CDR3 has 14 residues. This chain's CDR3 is CASSLGGQGYGYTF. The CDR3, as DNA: TGTGCCAGCAGCCTAGGGGGACAGGGGTATGGCTACACCTTC.

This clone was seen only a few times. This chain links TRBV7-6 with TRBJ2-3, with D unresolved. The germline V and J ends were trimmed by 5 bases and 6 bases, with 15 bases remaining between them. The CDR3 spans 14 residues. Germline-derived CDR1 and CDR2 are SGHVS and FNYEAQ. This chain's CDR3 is CASSKEMGWDTQYF. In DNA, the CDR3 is TGTGCCAGCAGCAAAGAAATGGGGTGGGATACGCAGTATTTT.

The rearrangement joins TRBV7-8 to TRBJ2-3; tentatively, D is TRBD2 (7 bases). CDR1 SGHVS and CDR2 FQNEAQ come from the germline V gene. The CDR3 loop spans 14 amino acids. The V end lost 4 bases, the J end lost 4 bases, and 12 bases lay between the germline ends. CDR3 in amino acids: CASSYREGADTQYF. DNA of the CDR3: TGTGCCAGCAGCTACAGGGAGGGGGCAGATACGCAGTATTTT.

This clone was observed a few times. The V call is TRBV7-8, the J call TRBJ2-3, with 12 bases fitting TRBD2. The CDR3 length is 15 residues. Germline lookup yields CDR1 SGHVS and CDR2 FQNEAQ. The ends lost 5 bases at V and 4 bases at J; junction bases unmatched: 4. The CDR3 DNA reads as TGTGCCAGCAGCCAGCTAGCGGGAGGGCCAGATACGCAGTATTTT. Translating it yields CASSQLAGGPDTQYF.

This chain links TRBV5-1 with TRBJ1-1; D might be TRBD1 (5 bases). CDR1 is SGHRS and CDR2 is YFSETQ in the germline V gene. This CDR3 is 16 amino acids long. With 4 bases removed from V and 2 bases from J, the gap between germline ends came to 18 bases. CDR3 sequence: CASSPGGGRANTEAFF. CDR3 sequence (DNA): TGCGCCAGCAGCCCGGGGGGTGGCAGAGCAAACACTGAAGCTTTCTTT.

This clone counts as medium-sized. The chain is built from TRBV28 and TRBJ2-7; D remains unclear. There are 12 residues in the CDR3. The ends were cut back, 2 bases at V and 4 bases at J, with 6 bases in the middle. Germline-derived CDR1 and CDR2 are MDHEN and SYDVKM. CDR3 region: CASSLNAYEQYF. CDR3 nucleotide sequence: TGTGCCAGCAGTTTAAACGCATACGAGCAGTACTTC.

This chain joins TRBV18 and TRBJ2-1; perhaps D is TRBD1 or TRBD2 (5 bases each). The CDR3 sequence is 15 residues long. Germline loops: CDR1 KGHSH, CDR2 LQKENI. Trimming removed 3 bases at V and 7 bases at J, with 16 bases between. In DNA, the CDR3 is TGTGCCAGCTCACCGACTACGGTGCCAGGGAATGAGCAGTTCTTC. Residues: CASSPTTVPGNEQFF.

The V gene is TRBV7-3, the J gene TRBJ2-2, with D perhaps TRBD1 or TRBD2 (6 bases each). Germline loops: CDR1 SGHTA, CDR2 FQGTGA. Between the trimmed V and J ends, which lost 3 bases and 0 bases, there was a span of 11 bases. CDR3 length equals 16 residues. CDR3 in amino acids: CASSLGGNANTGELFF. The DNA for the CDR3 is TGTGCCAGCAGCTTGGGGGGCAACGCGAACACCGGGGAGCTGTTTTTT.

The CDR3 loop reads CASSLDRRNQPQHF. The CDR3 DNA follows: TGTGCCAGCAGCTTAGATAGACGCAATCAGCCCCAGCATTTT. The rearrangement links TRBV7-2 to TRBJ1-5; D uncertain. V shed 1 base and J shed 2 bases, with 6 bases lying between them. Germline V gene data show CDR1 as SGHTA and CDR2 as FQGNSA. This CDR3 has 14 amino acids.

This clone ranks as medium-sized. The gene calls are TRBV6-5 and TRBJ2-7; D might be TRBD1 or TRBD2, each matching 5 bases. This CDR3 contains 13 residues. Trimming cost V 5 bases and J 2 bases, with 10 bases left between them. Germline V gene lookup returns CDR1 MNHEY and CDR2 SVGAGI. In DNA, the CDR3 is TGTGCCAGCAGTGGGGGACGAGCCTACGAGCAGTACTTC. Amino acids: CASSGGRAYEQYF.

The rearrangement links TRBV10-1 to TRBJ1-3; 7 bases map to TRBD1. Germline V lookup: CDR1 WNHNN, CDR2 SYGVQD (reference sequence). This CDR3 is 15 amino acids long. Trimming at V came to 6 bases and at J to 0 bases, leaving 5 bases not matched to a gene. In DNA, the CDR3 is TGCGCCAGCAGGAAGGACAGGCGCTCTGGAAACACCATATATTTT. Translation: CASRKDRRSGNTIYF.

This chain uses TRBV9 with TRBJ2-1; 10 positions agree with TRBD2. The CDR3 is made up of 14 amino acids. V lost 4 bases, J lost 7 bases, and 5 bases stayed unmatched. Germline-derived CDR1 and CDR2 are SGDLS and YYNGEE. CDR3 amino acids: CASSISGGPNEQFF. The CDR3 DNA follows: TGTGCCAGCAGCATTAGCGGGGGGCCTAATGAGCAGTTCTTC.

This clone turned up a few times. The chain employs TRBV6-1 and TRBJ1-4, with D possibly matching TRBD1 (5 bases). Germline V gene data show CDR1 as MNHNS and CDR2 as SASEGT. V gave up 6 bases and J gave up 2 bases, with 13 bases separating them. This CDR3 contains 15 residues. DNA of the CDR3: TGTGCCAGCAGGAAAGGGGCAGGGACTAATGAAAAACTGTTTTTT. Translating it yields CASRKGAGTNEKLFF.

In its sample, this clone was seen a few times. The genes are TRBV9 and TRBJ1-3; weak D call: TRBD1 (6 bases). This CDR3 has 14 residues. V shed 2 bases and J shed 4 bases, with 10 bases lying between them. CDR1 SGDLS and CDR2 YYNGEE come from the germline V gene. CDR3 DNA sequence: TGTGCCAGCAGCGTTGGGGGGCCCGGAAACACCATATATTTT. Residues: CASSVGGPGNTIYF.

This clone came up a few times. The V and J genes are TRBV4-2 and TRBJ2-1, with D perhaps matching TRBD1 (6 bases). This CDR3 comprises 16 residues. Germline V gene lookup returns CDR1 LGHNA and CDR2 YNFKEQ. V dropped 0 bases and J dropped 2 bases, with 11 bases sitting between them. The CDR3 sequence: CASSQDPGAAYNEQFF. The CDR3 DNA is TGTGCCAGCAGCCAAGACCCAGGGGCGGCCTACAATGAGCAGTTCTTC.

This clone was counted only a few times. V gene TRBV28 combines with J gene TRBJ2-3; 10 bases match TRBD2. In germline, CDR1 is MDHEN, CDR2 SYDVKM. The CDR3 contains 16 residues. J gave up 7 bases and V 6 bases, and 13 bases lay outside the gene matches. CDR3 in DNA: TGTGCCAGCAGCTTTCTCACTAGCGGGACCATGAATACGCAGTATTTT. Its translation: CASSFLTSGTMNTQYF.

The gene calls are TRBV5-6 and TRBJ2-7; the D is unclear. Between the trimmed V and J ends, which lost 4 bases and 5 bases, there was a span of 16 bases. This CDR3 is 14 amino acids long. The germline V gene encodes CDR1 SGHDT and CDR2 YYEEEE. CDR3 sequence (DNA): TGTGCCAGCAGCAACAATGGGTGGTGGAACGAGCAGTACTTC. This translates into CASSNNGWWNEQYF.

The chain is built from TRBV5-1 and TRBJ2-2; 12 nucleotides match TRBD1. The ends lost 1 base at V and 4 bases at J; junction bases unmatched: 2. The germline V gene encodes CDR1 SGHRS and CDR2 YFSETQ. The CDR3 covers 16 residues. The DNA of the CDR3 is TGCGCCAGCAGCTTGTCGGGACAGGGGGCCACCGGGGAGCTGTTTTTT. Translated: CASSLSGQGATGELFF.

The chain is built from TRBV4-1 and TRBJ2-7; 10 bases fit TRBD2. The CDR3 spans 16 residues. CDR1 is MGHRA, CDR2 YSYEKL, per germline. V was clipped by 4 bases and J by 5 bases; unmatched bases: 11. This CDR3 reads CASSLQGASGRHEQYF. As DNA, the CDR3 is TGCGCCAGCAGCCTCCAAGGGGCTAGCGGGAGACACGAGCAGTACTTC.

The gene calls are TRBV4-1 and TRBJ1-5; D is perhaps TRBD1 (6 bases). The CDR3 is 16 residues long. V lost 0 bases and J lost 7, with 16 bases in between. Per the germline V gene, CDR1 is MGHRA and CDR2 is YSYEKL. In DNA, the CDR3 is TGCGCCAGCAGCCAAGATAGGACAGCCCATGGGCAGCCCCAGCATTTT. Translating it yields CASSQDRTAHGQPQHF.

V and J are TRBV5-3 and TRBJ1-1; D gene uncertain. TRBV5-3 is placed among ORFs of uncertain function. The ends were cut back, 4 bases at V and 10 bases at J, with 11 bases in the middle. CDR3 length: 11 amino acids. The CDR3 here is CARSVKRRAFF. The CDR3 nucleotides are TGTGCCAGAAGCGTAAAGAGGCGAGCTTTCTTT.

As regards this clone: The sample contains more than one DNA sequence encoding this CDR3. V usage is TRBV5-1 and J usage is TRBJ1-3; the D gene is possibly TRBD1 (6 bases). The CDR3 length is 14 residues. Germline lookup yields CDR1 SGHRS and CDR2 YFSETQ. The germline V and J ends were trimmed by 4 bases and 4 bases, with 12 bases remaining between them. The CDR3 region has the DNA TGCGCCAGCAGCCCCCGGACAGACGGAAACACCATATATTTT. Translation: CASSPRTDGNTIYF.

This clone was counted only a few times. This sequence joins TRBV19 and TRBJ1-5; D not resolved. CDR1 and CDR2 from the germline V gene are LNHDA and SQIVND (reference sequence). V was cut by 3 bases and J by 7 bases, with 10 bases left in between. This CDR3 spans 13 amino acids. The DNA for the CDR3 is TGTGCCAGTAGTATCCAGAGCGAACAGCCCCAGCATTTT. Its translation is CASSIQSEQPQHF.